These 29 T cell receptor beta chains share one sample of origin, sequenced in a study of T cells after yellow fever vaccination (dated by TCRdb to between 2018 and 2021). The intended sense of this specimen's treatment or condition label: live attenuated yellow fever vaccine strain. Libraries were prepared through 5' RACE. The sample was run on an Illumina NovaSeq 6000. The public reads were quality trimmed at Q25 with fastp and then assembled into clones with MiXCR by TCRdb, keeping productive beta chains. One record per CDR3 amino acid sequence lists the most common genes and DNA. In all, the sample holds some 350,000 distinct CDR3 sequences, and roughly 4.3% of those were seen once. The top ten hold approximately 25% of the sample. This material consisted of PBMCs, taken 5 days after the yellow fever booster vaccination. These receptors came from a young man who received the YFV17D yellow fever vaccine.

At least ten counts were recorded for this clonotype. CDR3 DNA: TGCGCCAGCAGCCCCGGCCAGGGGGCGGTGTACGAGCAGTACGTC. Translation: CASSPGQGAVYEQYV. The V gene is TRBV4-1, the J gene TRBJ2-7, with 8 bases identical to TRBD1. Trimming took 4 bases from V and 4 from J; bases not matched to a gene: 9. Looked up from germline, CDR1 is MGHRA and CDR2 is YSYEKL. This CDR3 region has 15 residues.

This clonotype has just a few counts. The chain has TRBV7-2 and TRBJ1-1; the D is unclear. Germline assignment: CDR1 SGHTA and CDR2 FQGNSA. V was cut by 0 bases and J by 1 base, with 9 bases left in between. CDR3 length equals 15 residues. The CDR3 reads CASSLAYGGNTEAFF. CDR3 sequence (DNA): TGTGCCAGCAGCTTAGCATACGGAGGGAACACTGAAGCTTTCTTT.

This clonotype has only a few counts. This chain connects TRBV12-3 or TRBV12-4 to TRBJ2-1, with 15 bases identical to TRBD2. The J segment lost 0 bases and the V segment lost 5 bases, leaving 8 bases of the junction unmatched. The length of the CDR3 is 19 residues. CDR3 sequence (DNA): TGTGCCAGCAGTAGCCCGGGACTAGCGGGGGGCAGCTCCTACAATGAGCAGTTCTTC. Its protein is CASSSPGLAGGSSYNEQFF.

This clonotype was seen at least ten times. The gene calls are TRBV4-2 and TRBJ2-7; 7 nucleotides align to TRBD2. This CDR3 is 13 amino acids long. The germline V gene has CDR1 LGHNA and CDR2 YNFKEQ. V lost 3 bases, J lost 4 bases, and 3 bases stayed unmatched. The CDR3 loop reads CASSQGGGYEQYV. The CDR3 region has the DNA TGTGCCAGCAGCCAGGGGGGGGGGTACGAGCAGTACGTC.

The sample holds many counts of this clonotype. This chain links TRBV19 with TRBJ1-2; weak D call: TRBD1 (5 bases). This CDR3 region has 13 residues. Looked up from germline, CDR1 is LNHDA and CDR2 is SQIVND (reference sequence). V lost 5 bases and J 8 bases, leaving 15 bases between the germline ends. CDR3 in amino acids: CASSPSGGSGYTF. CDR3 nucleotide sequence: TGTGCCAGTAGTCCCTCCGGGGGGAGCGGCTACACCTTC.

This clonotype occurred many times. This rearrangement joins TRBV7-2 to TRBJ2-7; TRBD1 might be the D (5 bases). With 0 bases removed from V and 6 bases from J, the gap between germline ends came to 9 bases. The CDR3 extends over 13 amino acids. In germline, CDR1 is SGHTA, CDR2 FQGNSA. CDR3 in amino acids: CASSLAAQGEQYV. The CDR3 nucleotides are TGTGCCAGCAGCTTAGCTGCCCAGGGCGAGCAGTACGTC.

The chain uses TRBV6-5 and TRBJ2-5; TRBD2 agrees at 12 bases. Germline CDR1 is MNHEY and CDR2 is SVGAGI. The CDR3 runs to 17 residues. V shed 2 bases, J shed 4 bases, and the junction held 8 bases outside the gene matches. For the CDR3, the DNA is TGTGCCAGCAGTTACGCACTAGCGGGGGGCCGGGGAGAGACCCAGTACTTC. Residues: CASSYALAGGRGETQYF.

This clonotype was seen at least ten times. The chain combines TRBV5-1 with TRBJ1-1, with D possibly matching TRBD1 (5 bases). The CDR3 contains 13 residues. The V end lost 5 bases, the J end lost 5 bases, and 13 bases lay between the germline ends. Germline V CDR1 and CDR2: SGHRS, YFSETQ. CDR3 coding DNA: TGCGCCAGCAGTAGGGGCGGGAGTACTGAAGCTTTCTTT. It translates to CASSRGGSTEAFF. Supplemented by reference TRBV5-1 and TRBJ1-1, the full variable domain reads KAGVTQTPRYLIKTRGQQVTLSCSPISGHRSVSWYQQTPGQGLQFLFEYFSETQRNKGNFPGRFSGRQFSNSRSEMNVSTLELGDSALYLCASSRGGSTEAFFGQGTRLTVV.

This clonotype has ten or more counts. CDR3 DNA: TGTGCCAGCAGCTTAGAGACGGACCAAGAGACCCAGTACTTC. Residues: CASSLETDQETQYF. This chain connects TRBV7-9 to TRBJ2-5, with unresolved D. V lost 1 base and J lost 0, with 6 bases in between. The germline V gene encodes CDR1 SEHNR and CDR2 FQNEAQ (reference sequence). The CDR3 has 14 amino acids.

J is TRBJ1-2 and V is TRBV12-3 or TRBV12-4, with TRBD1 as a possible D gene (6 bases). Between the trimmed V and J ends, which lost 7 bases and 7 bases, there was a span of 10 bases. This CDR3 contains 11 residues. CDR3 bases: TGTGCCAGCACTAGGGGGTTTGGCTACACCTTC. It translates to CASTRGFGYTF.

This clonotype was counted at least ten times. This chain uses TRBV5-1 with TRBJ2-5, with 12 bases identical to TRBD2. V shed 2 bases and J 4 bases; nucleotides not matched to a gene: 9. CDR3 length: 17 amino acids. CDR1 is SGHRS, CDR2 YFSETQ, per germline. In DNA form, the CDR3 reads TGCGCCAGCAGCTTTGGGTCCCAGACTAGCGGGAGAGAGACCCAGTACTTC. Its protein product is CASSFGSQTSGRETQYF.

The rearrangement links TRBV6-5 to TRBJ2-7, with 8 bases fitting TRBD1. Trimming cost V 7 bases and J 4 bases; bases outside gene matches: 9. The CDR3 runs 14 residues. Germline V gives CDR1 MNHEY, CDR2 SVGAGI. The CDR3: CASTAGQGGYEQYF. CDR3 sequence (DNA): TGTGCCAGCACCGCTGGACAGGGCGGGTACGAGCAGTACTTC.

There are many counts of this clonotype. V gene TRBV18 combines with J gene TRBJ2-3; D gene uncertain. Germline lookup yields CDR1 KGHSH and CDR2 LQKENI. This CDR3 spans 15 amino acids. With 6 bases removed from V and 0 bases from J, the gap between germline ends came to 13 bases. The CDR3 loop is CASSTELPSTDTQYF. The CDR3 DNA reads TGTGCCAGCTCCACCGAACTACCCAGCACAGATACGCAGTATTTT.

The chain links TRBV5-1 to TRBJ2-1, with D possibly TRBD1 on 9 matching bases. Germline CDR1 is SGHRS and CDR2 is YFSETQ. V shed 1 base and J shed 6 bases, with 20 bases lying between them. The CDR3 sequence is 17 residues long. CDR3 protein: CASSLRGGTGSFNEQFF. In nucleotides, the CDR3 is TGCGCCAGCAGCTTGCGGGGGGGGACAGGGTCGTTCAATGAGCAGTTCTTC.

The rearrangement links TRBV20-1 to TRBJ1-2; D not resolved. The germline V and J ends were trimmed by 8 bases and 4 bases, with 14 bases remaining between them. CDR3 length: 12 amino acids. Germline CDR1 reads DFQATT; CDR2 reads SNEGSKA (reference sequence). CDR3 residues: CSPSPRGYGYTF. CDR3 coding DNA: TGCAGTCCGTCACCCCGAGGCTATGGCTACACCTTC.

The gene calls are TRBV19 and TRBJ2-2; no firm D call. V was clipped by 3 bases and J by 8 bases, with 10 bases between them. Germline V CDR1 and CDR2: LNHDA, SQIVND (reference sequence). The CDR3 contains 13 residues. CDR3 protein: CASSMLAGGELFF. The DNA of the CDR3 is TGTGCCAGTAGTATGCTCGCTGGAGGGGAGCTGTTTTTT.

This clonotype was observed a few times. V is TRBV3-1 and J is TRBJ2-2, with D tentatively TRBD2 (6 bases). Deletions cut 4 bases from V and 2 bases from J, with 11 bases between. The CDR3 is 15 residues long. The germline gives CDR1 LGHDT, CDR2 YNNKEL (reference sequence). The CDR3, as DNA: TGTGCCAGCAGCCGGGGACTTTCTAACACCGGGGAGCTGTTTTTT. Translating it yields CASSRGLSNTGELFF.

The table lists this clonotype with a few counts. The rearrangement links TRBV5-1 to TRBJ2-1; 8 bases are a match to TRBD1. J was trimmed by 5 bases and V by 4 bases; bases with no gene match: 14. CDR3 length equals 17 residues. Germline values: CDR1 SGHRS, CDR2 YFSETQ. CDR3 coding DNA: TGCGCCAGCAGCCTGGAAAGTTGGCAGGGGGCAGACAATGAGCAGTTCTTC. This codes for CASSLESWQGADNEQFF.

This clonotype was detected many times. The chain joins TRBV18 to TRBJ2-1, with D possibly being TRBD2 (5 bases). V gave up 3 bases and J gave up 5 bases, with 14 bases separating them. The CDR3 is made up of 15 amino acids. Germline CDR1 reads KGHSH; CDR2 reads LQKENI. CDR3 in amino acids: CASSPNGVSDNEQFF. In DNA form, the CDR3 reads TGTGCCAGCTCACCGAACGGGGTCTCGGACAATGAGCAGTTCTTC.

DNA for the CDR3: TGTGCCAGCAGCCAGACAGGGAGCCTACGGGAGAATGAGCAGTTCTTC. Amino acids: CASSQTGSLRENEQFF. This chain links TRBV5-6 with TRBJ2-1; D is possibly TRBD1 (7 bases). V shed 4 bases and J shed 7 bases, with 21 bases lying between them. In germline, CDR1 is SGHDT, CDR2 YYEEEE. This CDR3 is 16 amino acids long.

There are many counts of this clonotype. The J gene is TRBJ1-4, the V gene TRBV6-1; D unresolved. Trimming removed 6 bases from V and 1 base from J, with 9 bases in between. Germline V gene sequence: CDR1 MNHNS, CDR2 SASEGT. This CDR3 spans 14 amino acids. CDR3 bases: TGTGCCAGCAGGGCCAGGAAAACTAATGAAAAACTGTTTTTT. Translated: CASRARKTNEKLFF.

The table lists this clonotype with many counts. The gene calls are TRBV4-1 and TRBJ1-4, with 7 positions matching TRBD1. The CDR3 contains 16 residues. V was clipped by 2 bases and J by 7 bases; unmatched bases: 10. Germline V gene sequence: CDR1 MGHRA, CDR2 YSYEKL. CDR3 region: CASSQPGQARLEKLFF. Written as DNA, the CDR3 is TGCGCCAGCAGCCAACCCGGACAGGCGCGCCTTGAAAAACTGTTTTTT.

In this sample, this clonotype turned up a few times. J is TRBJ2-5 and V is TRBV24-1; D perhaps matches TRBD2 (6 bases). CDR3 length: 14 amino acids. The germline gives CDR1 KGHDR, CDR2 SFDVKD. With 4 bases removed from V and 0 bases from J, the gap between germline ends came to 8 bases. The CDR3 reads CATSDGGYQETQYF. The CDR3 bases are TGTGCCACCAGTGACGGGGGTTACCAAGAGACCCAGTACTTC.

This chain uses TRBV20-1 with TRBJ1-1; possibly TRBD1 for D (6 bases). Germline CDR1 and CDR2: DFQATT and SNEGSKA (reference sequence). CDR3 size: 15 residues. V gave up 1 base and J gave up 2 bases, with 14 bases separating them. The CDR3 sequence is CSARVPGHSNTEAFF. The CDR3 DNA is TGCAGTGCTAGAGTTCCGGGACACTCAAACACTGAAGCTTTCTTT.

This clonotype has ten or more counts. The V gene is TRBV5-1, the J gene TRBJ2-2; D is unclear. V dropped 2 bases and J dropped 2 bases, with 1 base sitting between them. This CDR3 comprises 12 residues. Germline V gene lookup returns CDR1 SGHRS and CDR2 YFSETQ. CDR3 loop: CASSLNTGELFF. The CDR3 region has the DNA TGCGCCAGCAGCTTAAACACCGGGGAGCTGTTTTTT.

The chain recombines TRBV27 with TRBJ2-3, with D maybe TRBD2 (6 bases). V dropped 3 bases and J dropped 3 bases, with 16 bases sitting between them. The CDR3 has 16 residues. The germline V gene has CDR1 MNHEY and CDR2 SMNVEV (reference sequence). The DNA for the CDR3 is TGTGCCAGCAGTTTTAGCGGCTTGCGGGGTACAGATACGCAGTATTTT. This encodes CASSFSGLRGTDTQYF.

The rearrangement uses TRBV6-5 and TRBJ2-3; TRBD2 matches 7 bases. This CDR3 spans 15 amino acids. V shed 8 bases and J 0 bases; nucleotides not matched to a gene: 8. Germline CDR1 reads MNHEY; CDR2 reads SVGAGI. The chain's CDR3 is CASRGDSLSTDTQYF. CDR3 in DNA: TGTGCCAGCCGGGGGGACTCCCTGAGCACAGATACGCAGTATTTT.

This clonotype was found many times. V is TRBV20-1 and J is TRBJ2-2, with D possibly TRBD2 on 6 matching bases. The V and J ends lost 6 bases and 4 bases respectively, with 15 bases between them. This CDR3 has 14 residues. Germline CDR1 reads DFQATT; CDR2 reads SNEGSKA (reference sequence). In nucleotides, the CDR3 is TGCAGTGCGAGGGGCGGGGTGACCACCGGGGAGCTGTTTTTT. This gives the protein CSARGGVTTGELFF.

This clonotype has more than one count but fewer than ten. This chain links TRBV7-6 with TRBJ1-6, with TRBD1 matching over 7 bases. Germline V gene data show CDR1 as SGHVS and CDR2 as FNYEAQ. CDR3 size: 17 residues. J lost 7 bases, V lost 5 bases, and 14 bases had no gene match. The CDR3 nucleotides are TGTGCCAGCAGCCCGCACCAGGGGGGACTGATAAATTCACCCCTCCACTTT. It specifies CASSPHQGGLINSPLHF.